This T cell receptor (beta chain) was profiled in a study of shared clonotypes between healthy human individuals. Broader study findings: With a few donors compared, approximately 5% of naive CD4 clonotypes were shared. Across subsets, estimated richness was generally greater for naive than for memory populations.

Assay runs were performed at deep level. TCRdb's table, derived via immunoSEQ multiplex PCR, lists solely in-frame clones and lacks some. The sample carries 2 million to 2.5 million clones, over 85% recorded once. Adult Caucasians living in Nashville, Tennessee made up all of the donors. Points on this clone: Antigen: not known.

Input material: naive CD4+ T cells from PBMCs. This sample's subset: CD45RA+ positively selected. The source is a man between 18 and 29 years old in good health. Some clones in this sample may be carry-over from other donors' samples.

The CDR3 protein is CASGMGPNEKLFF. In DNA, the CDR3 is TGCGCCAGCGGCATGGGCCCTAATGAAAAACTGTTTTTT. This sequence joins TRBV5-1 and TRBJ1-4, with D unclear. Germline V lookup: CDR1 SGHRS, CDR2 YFSETQ. The V gene lost 7 bases and the J gene lost 3 bases, with 10 bases spanning the gap. The CDR3 has 13 residues.